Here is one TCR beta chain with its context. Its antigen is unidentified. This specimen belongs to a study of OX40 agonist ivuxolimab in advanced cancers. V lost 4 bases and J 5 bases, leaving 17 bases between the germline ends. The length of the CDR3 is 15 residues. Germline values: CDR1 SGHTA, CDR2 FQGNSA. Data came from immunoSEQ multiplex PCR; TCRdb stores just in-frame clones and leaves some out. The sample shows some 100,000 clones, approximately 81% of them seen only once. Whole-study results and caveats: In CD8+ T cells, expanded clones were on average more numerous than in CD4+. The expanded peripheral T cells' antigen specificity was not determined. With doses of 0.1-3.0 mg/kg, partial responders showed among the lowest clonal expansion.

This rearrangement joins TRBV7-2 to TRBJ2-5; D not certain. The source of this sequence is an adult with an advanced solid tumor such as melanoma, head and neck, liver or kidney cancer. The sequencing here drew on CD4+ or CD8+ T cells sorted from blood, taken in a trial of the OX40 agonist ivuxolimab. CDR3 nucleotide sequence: TGTGCCAGCAGCTACCAGACAACCCTAAAGGAGACCCAGTACTTC. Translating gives CASSYQTTLKETQYF.